A single sample gave rise to the 24 T cell receptor beta chains below, sequenced in a study of T cell responses to AZD1222 COVID-19 vaccine. Sequenced by immunoSEQ multiplex PCR; TCRdb stores in-frame clones only, minus some. The sample lists about 120,000 clones; approximately 93% were seen once. Sequenced here: peripheral blood, sampled on day 0 of AZD1222 vaccination. These TCRs come from an adult in good health.

This chain links TRBV11-3 with TRBJ2-3; D gene uncertain. Germline CDR1 and CDR2: SGHNT and YENEEA. CDR3 length equals 16 residues. Deletions cut 1 base from V and 0 bases from J, with 11 bases between. CDR3: CASSLGDSSSTDTQYF. The CDR3 region has the DNA TGTGCCAGCAGCTTAGGTGATAGTTCCAGCACAGATACGCAGTATTTT.

The V and J genes are TRBV6-6 and TRBJ2-7; possibly TRBD2 for D (5 bases). Germline V gene lookup returns CDR1 MNHNY and CDR2 SVGAGI (reference sequence). Trimming stripped 5 bases from V and 0 bases from J, with 20 bases between. The CDR3 totals 17 residues. The CDR3 DNA reads as TGTGCCAGCAGTCATGGTATTCAGAGAGGGAGCTCCTACGAGCAGTACTTC. Its translation: CASSHGIQRGSSYEQYF.

Notes on this clone: The junction shows a germline mismatch at one end, possibly a read error. V is TRBV9 and J is TRBJ2-1; 7 bases agree with TRBD2. The CDR3 has 16 amino acids. CDR1 is SGDLS and CDR2 is YYNGEE in the germline V gene. In DNA, the CDR3 is TGTGCCAGCAGCGTCGAGGGGACTATTGAGTACACTGAGCAGTTCTTC. Its protein product is CASSVEGTIEYTEQFF.

This rearrangement joins TRBV30 to TRBJ1-2, with D maybe TRBD1 (5 bases). The germline V gene encodes CDR1 GTSNPN and CDR2 SVGIG (reference sequence). There are 13 residues in the CDR3. V was clipped by 3 bases and J by 2 bases, with 10 bases between them. This CDR3 is CAWSLTGNYGYTF. CDR3 sequence (DNA): TGTGCCTGGAGCCTTACAGGAAACTATGGCTACACCTTC.

The chain links TRBV2 to TRBJ1-2, with 9 positions matching TRBD1. V dropped 4 bases and J dropped 6; count of bases not matched to a gene: 9. CDR1 SNHLY and CDR2 FYNNEI come from the germline V gene. CDR3 length: 15 amino acids. CDR3 DNA sequence: TGTGCCAGCAGTGCTACGACAGGGGGTGTCGATGGCTACACCTTC. This codes for CASSATTGGVDGYTF.

This sequence joins TRBV14 and TRBJ1-3; TRBD1 matches 8 bases. The CDR3 runs to 15 residues. Germline-derived CDR1 and CDR2 are SGHDN and FVKESK. J gave up 2 bases and V 3 bases, and 3 bases lay outside the gene matches. This CDR3 reads CASSHRGLTGNTIYF. Written as DNA, the CDR3 is TGTGCCAGCAGCCACAGGGGGCTTACTGGAAACACCATATATTTT.

This clone has a single count. The chain couples TRBV28 to TRBJ1-2; tentative D call: TRBD1 (5 bases). The CDR3 loop spans 14 amino acids. V was shortened by 3 bases and J by 8 bases, with 16 bases between the two germline ends. In germline, CDR1 is MDHEN, CDR2 SYDVKM. The DNA for the CDR3 is TGTGCCAGCAGTTTGGTTCGTGGGGCTGAAGGCTACACCTTC. It translates to CASSLVRGAEGYTF.

V gene TRBV2 combines with J gene TRBJ2-5; 9 nucleotides agree with TRBD1. The ends lost 4 bases at V and 4 bases at J; junction bases unmatched: 7. Germline V gene sequence: CDR1 SNHLY, CDR2 FYNNEI. The CDR3 is 15 amino acids. The CDR3 sequence is CASSAPETGGETQYF. In nucleotides, the CDR3 is TGTGCCAGCAGTGCCCCAGAGACAGGGGGAGAGACCCAGTACTTC.

The chain is built from TRBV27 and TRBJ2-1; 9 bases match TRBD2. The V gene end was trimmed by 6 bases and the J gene end by 9 bases; junction bases not matched to a gene: 12. There are 15 residues in the CDR3. Germline CDR1 and CDR2: MNHEY and SMNVEV (reference sequence). Here the CDR3 reads CASRIAGAPGGEQFF. The CDR3 bases are TGTGCCAGCAGAATAGCGGGAGCCCCGGGAGGTGAGCAGTTCTTC.

V usage is TRBV4-1 and J usage is TRBJ1-5, with D hard to call. Germline CDR1 and CDR2: MGHRA and YSYEKL. The CDR3 is 16 residues long. Trimming stripped 1 base from V and 1 base from J, with 11 bases between. CDR3 sequence reads: CASSQVGLASNQPQHF. The CDR3 nucleotides are TGCGCCAGCAGCCAAGTAGGCTTGGCGAGCAATCAGCCCCAGCATTTT.

Comment on this clone: One end of the junction does not line up with germline, which may come from a read error. This chain joins TRBV27 and TRBJ2-3; 8 nucleotides align to TRBD1. Germline CDR1 and CDR2: MNHEY and SMNVEV (reference sequence). This CDR3 contains 13 residues. The CDR3 is CASRTTGTGTQYF. The CDR3 region has the DNA TGTGCCAGCAGAACAACAGGGACAGGTACGCAGTATTTT.

The chain uses TRBV2 and TRBJ1-5, with 12 bases aligning to TRBD1. The germline CDR1 and CDR2 sequences are SNHLY and FYNNEI. The CDR3 is 17 amino acids. The ends lost 6 bases at V and 1 base at J; junction bases unmatched: 7. The CDR3 sequence: CASRWGTGGMSNQPQHF. In nucleotides, the CDR3 is TGTGCCAGCAGATGGGGGACAGGGGGCATGAGCAATCAGCCCCAGCATTTT.

J is TRBJ1-1 and V is TRBV27, with D maybe TRBD1 (6 bases). Germline V CDR1 and CDR2: MNHEY, SMNVEV (reference sequence). Trimming cost V 6 bases and J 4 bases, with 15 bases left between them. The CDR3 spans 14 residues. The CDR3 DNA follows: TGTGCCAGCAGCTCAGGGGCGGTTGTCACTGAAGCTTTCTTT. Its translation: CASSSGAVVTEAFF.

The rearrangement uses TRBV5-4 and TRBJ2-7; 11 nucleotides agree with TRBD2. V was pared by 1 base and J by 3 bases, with 0 bases of the junction left unmatched. CDR1 is SGHNT, CDR2 YYREEE, per germline (reference sequence). The CDR3 spans 14 residues. The CDR3 nucleotides read TGTGCCAGCAGCTTGACTAGCGGGAGCTACGAGCAGTACTTC. The encoded protein is CASSLTSGSYEQYF.

The J gene is TRBJ2-2, the V gene TRBV6-1, with TRBD2 matching over 8 bases. V shed 4 bases and J 1 base; nucleotides not matched to a gene: 14. Germline V CDR1 and CDR2: MNHNS, SASEGT. The CDR3 runs 19 residues. CDR3 region: CASSAGLARPRKNTGELFF. The CDR3 bases are TGTGCCAGCAGTGCCGGACTAGCCCGACCCCGCAAGAACACCGGGGAGCTGTTTTTT.

The chain couples TRBV3-1 (or the pseudogene TRBV3-2) to TRBJ2-7, with unresolved D. CDR3 length: 14 amino acids. V lost 2 bases to trimming and J lost 4 bases, with 12 bases between them. CDR1 is LGHDT and CDR2 is YNNKEL in the germline V gene (reference sequence). The CDR3 protein is CASSQPGFLYEQYF. The CDR3 bases are TGTGCCAGCAGCCAACCAGGATTTTTATACGAGCAGTACTTC.

This clone was seen only once. The V gene is TRBV11-3, the J gene TRBJ2-5, with 8 bases that match TRBD1. Germline V gene data show CDR1 as SGHNT and CDR2 as YENEEA. The CDR3 has 15 amino acids. V was pared by 5 bases and J by 5 bases, with 10 bases of the junction left unmatched. CDR3 residues: CASSLGQGLSETQYF. In DNA form, the CDR3 reads TGTGCCAGCAGCCTCGGACAGGGATTGAGTGAGACCCAGTACTTC.

The chain couples TRBV4-1 to TRBJ2-7; TRBD1 agrees at 9 bases. The CDR3 is 14 residues long. V lost 4 bases, J lost 6 bases, and 7 bases stayed unmatched. Germline loops: CDR1 MGHRA, CDR2 YSYEKL. The chain's CDR3 is CASSLPGQGAEQYF. CDR3 DNA sequence: TGCGCCAGCAGCCTACCGGGACAGGGAGCCGAGCAGTACTTC.

The chain combines TRBV5-1 with TRBJ2-7, with 8 positions matching TRBD2. Looked up from germline, CDR1 is SGHRS and CDR2 is YFSETQ. V shed 1 base and J 0 bases; nucleotides not matched to a gene: 12. This CDR3 comprises 18 residues. This CDR3 is CASSLPGLVKGFSYEQYF. The CDR3 DNA reads TGCGCCAGCAGCTTGCCGGGACTAGTAAAGGGATTCTCCTACGAGCAGTACTTC.

This clone has a single count. The chain recombines TRBV28 with TRBJ2-7, with a tentative D call TRBD1 (5 bases). Germline lookup yields CDR1 MDHEN and CDR2 SYDVKM. The CDR3 length is 13 residues. Deletions cut 7 bases from V and 3 bases from J, with 13 bases between. The CDR3 region is CASTKRQLYEQYF. The CDR3 DNA sequence: TGTGCCAGCACCAAAAGACAGCTCTACGAGCAGTACTTC. The full variable domain, with the rest looked up from reference TRBV28 and TRBJ2-7, is DVKVTQSSRYLVKRTGEKVFLECVQDMDHENMFWYRQDPGLGLRLIYFSYDVKMKEKGDIPEGYSVSREKKERFSLILESASTNQTSMYLCASTKRQLYEQYFGPGTRLTVT.

V gene TRBV28 combines with J gene TRBJ1-2; D is perhaps TRBD1 (5 bases). CDR3 length equals 14 residues. CDR1 and CDR2 (germline): MDHEN, SYDVKM. V was trimmed by 8 bases and J by 1 base, leaving 14 bases between them. CDR3 in DNA: TGTGCCAGCGCCTCCGGGACGGATAACTATGGCTACACCTTC. This codes for CASASGTDNYGYTF.

The CDR3 bases are TGTGCCTGGAGACAGGGGGCAGGTCAGGATAGCAATCAGCCCCAGCATTTT. It encodes CAWRQGAGQDSNQPQHF. The chain links TRBV30 to TRBJ1-5, with 9 bases lining up with TRBD1. Trimming removed 3 bases from V and 0 bases from J; junction bases left unmatched: 9. The CDR3 contains 17 residues. Looked up from germline, CDR1 is GTSNPN and CDR2 is SVGIG (reference sequence).

The chain is built from TRBV11-3 and TRBJ2-2; 11 bases line up with TRBD2. The length of the CDR3 is 20 residues. CDR1 SGHNT and CDR2 YENEEA come from the germline V gene. Trimming took 4 bases from V and 5 from J; bases not matched to a gene: 18. The CDR3 region has the DNA TGTGCCAGCAGCTCACCTCCTTGGGAAATTAGCGGGAGGGGGACCGGGGAGCTGTTTTTT. It codes for CASSSPPWEISGRGTGELFF.

The CDR3 sequence is CASSRAQTGGYTF. Here the CDR3 DNA reads TGTGCCAGCAGTCGAGCCCAGACCGGCGGCTACACCTTC. The chain joins TRBV6-5 to TRBJ1-2; D not certain. Trimming shortened V by 5 bases and J by 8 bases, and 15 bases separated the two germline ends. Germline V gene sequence: CDR1 MNHEY, CDR2 SVGAGI. CDR3 length: 13 amino acids.